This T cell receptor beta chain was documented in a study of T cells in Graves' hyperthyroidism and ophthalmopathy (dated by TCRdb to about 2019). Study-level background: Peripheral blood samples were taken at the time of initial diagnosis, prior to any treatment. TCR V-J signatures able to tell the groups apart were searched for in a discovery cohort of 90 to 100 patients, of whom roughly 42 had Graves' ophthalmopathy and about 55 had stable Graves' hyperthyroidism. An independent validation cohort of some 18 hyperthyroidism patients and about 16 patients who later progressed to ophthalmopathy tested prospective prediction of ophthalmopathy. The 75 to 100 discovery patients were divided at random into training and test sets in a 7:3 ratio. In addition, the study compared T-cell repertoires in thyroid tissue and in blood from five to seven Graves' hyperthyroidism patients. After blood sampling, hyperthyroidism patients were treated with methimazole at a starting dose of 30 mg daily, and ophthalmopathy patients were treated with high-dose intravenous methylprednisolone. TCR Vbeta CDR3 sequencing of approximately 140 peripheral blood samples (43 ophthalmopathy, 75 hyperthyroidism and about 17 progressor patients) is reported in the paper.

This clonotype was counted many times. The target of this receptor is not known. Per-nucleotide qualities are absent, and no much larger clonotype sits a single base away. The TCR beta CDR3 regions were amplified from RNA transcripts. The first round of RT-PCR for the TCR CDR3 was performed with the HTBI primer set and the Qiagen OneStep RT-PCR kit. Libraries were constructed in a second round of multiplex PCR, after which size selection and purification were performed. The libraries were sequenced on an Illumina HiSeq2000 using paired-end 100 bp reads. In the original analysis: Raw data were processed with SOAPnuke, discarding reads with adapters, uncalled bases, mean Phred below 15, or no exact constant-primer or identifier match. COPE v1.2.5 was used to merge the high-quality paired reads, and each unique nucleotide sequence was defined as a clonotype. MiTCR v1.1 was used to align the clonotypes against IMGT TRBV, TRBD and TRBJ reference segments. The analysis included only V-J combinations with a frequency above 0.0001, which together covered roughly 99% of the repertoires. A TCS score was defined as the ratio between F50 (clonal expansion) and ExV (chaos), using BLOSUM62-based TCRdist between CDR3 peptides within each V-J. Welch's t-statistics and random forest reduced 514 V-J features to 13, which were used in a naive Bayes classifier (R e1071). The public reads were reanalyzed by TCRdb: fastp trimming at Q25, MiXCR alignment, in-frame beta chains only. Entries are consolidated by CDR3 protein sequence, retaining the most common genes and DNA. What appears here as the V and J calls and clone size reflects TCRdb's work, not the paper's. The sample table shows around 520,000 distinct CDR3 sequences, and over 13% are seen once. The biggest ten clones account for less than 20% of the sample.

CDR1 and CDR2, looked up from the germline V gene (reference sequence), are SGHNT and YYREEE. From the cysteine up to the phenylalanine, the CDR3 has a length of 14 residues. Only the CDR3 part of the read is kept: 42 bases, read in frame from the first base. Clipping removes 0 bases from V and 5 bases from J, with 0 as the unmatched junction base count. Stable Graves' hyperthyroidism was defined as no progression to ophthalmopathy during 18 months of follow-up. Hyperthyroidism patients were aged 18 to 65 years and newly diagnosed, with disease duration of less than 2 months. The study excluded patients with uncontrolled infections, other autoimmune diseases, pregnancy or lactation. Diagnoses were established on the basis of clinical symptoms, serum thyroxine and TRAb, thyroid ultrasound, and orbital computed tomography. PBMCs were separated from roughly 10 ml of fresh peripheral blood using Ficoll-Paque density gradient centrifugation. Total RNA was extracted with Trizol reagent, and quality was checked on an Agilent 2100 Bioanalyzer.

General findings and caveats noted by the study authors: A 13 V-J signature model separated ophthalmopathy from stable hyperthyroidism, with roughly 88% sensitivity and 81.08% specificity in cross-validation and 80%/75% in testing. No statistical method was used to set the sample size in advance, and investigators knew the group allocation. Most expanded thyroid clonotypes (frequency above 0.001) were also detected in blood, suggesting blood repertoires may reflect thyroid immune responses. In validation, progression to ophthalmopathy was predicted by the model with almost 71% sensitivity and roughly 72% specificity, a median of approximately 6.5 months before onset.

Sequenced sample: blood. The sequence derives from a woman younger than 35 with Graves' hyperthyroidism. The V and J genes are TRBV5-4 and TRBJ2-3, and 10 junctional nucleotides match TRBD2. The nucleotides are TGTGCCAGCAGCTTGGGACTAGCGGGAGATACGCAGTATTTT. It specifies CASSLGLAGDTQYF. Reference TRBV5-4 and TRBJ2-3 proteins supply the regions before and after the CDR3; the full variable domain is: ETGVTQSPTHLIKTRGQQVTLRCSSQSGHNTVSWYQQALGQGPQFIFQYYREEENGRGNFPPRFSGLQFPNYSSELNVNALELDDSALYLCASSLGLAGDTQYFGPGTRLTVL.